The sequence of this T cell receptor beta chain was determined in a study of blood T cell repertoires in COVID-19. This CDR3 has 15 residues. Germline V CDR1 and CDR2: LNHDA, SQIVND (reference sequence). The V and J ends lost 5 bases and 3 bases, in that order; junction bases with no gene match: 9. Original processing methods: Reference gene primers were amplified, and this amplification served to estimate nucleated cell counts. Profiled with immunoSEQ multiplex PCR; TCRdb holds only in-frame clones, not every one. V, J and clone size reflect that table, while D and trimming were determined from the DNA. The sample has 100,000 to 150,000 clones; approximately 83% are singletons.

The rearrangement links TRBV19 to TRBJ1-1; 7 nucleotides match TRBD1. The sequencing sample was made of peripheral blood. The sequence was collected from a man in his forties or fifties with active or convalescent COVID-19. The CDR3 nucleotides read TGTGCCAGTAGTTCCCCTCGGGACAGTCACACTGAAGCTTTCTTT. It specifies CASSSPRDSHTEAFF.